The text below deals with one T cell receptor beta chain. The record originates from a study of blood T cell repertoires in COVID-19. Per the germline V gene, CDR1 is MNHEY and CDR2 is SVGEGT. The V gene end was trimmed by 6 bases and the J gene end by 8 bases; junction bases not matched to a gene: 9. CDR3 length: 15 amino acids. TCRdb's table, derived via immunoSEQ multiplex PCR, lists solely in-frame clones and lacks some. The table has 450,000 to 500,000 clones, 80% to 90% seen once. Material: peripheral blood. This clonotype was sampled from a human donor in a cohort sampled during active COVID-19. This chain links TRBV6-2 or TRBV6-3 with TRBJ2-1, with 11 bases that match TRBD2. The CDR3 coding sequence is TGTGCCAGCAGCGATAGCGGGAGGGCCACGGATGAGCAGTTCTTC. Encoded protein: CASSDSGRATDEQFF.